This T cell receptor beta chain comes out of a study of T cell responses to AZD1222 COVID-19 vaccine. Study outcomes and limitations: White British ancestry dominated among donors, who included more females, and clonal diversity was possibly underestimated.

Worth noting for this clone: Its target is not known.

The table came from immunoSEQ multiplex PCR; TCRdb's copy has only in-frame clones and leaves some out. This table has approximately 71,000 clones, 88% appearing once. The source of this sequence is an adult in good health. The sequencing here drew on peripheral blood, taken on day 0 of AZD1222 vaccination.

The CDR3 here is CASSLGSHFQETQYF. The CDR3 DNA is TGTGCCAGCAGCTTAGGCTCACACTTCCAAGAGACCCAGTACTTC. The rearrangement joins TRBV7-9 to TRBJ2-5; D ambiguous. Germline values: CDR1 SEHNR, CDR2 FQNEAQ (reference sequence). This CDR3 has 15 amino acids. The ends were cut back, 1 base at V and 1 base at J, with 10 bases in the middle.